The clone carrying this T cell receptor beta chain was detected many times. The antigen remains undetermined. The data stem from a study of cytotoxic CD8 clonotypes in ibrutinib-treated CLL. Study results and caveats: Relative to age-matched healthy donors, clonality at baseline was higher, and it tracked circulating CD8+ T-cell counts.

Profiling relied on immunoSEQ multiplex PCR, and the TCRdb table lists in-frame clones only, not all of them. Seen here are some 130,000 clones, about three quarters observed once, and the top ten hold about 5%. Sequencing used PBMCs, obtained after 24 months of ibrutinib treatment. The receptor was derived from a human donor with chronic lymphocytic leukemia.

CDR3 in DNA: TGTGCCAGCTCCAGAGGAGGGGACACTGAAGCTTTCTTT. Translating it yields CASSRGGDTEAFF. The chain has TRBV18 and TRBJ1-1; TRBD1 is a possible D gene (5 bases). From germline, CDR1 is KGHSH and CDR2 LQKENI. The CDR3 has 13 amino acids. V was cut by 6 bases and J by 3 bases, with 11 bases left in between.